One and the same sample provided the 30 T cell receptor beta chains below, sequenced in a study of T-cell memory formation after mild COVID-19. TCRdb re-derived calls from the 5' RACE reads in MiXCR, one entry per CDR3 protein. The table shows hundreds of thousands of distinct CDR3 sequences, with roughly 14% occurring only once. Specimen: PBMCs or a T cell subset sorted from them (not recorded which). All receptors derive from an adult woman who had mild COVID-19 (a few samples of this study predate the infection). Cell type and time point are not known.

This clonotype was seen a handful of times. The chain joins TRBV24-1 to TRBJ2-1; a possible D gene is TRBD2 (6 bases). The germline V gene has CDR1 KGHDR and CDR2 SFDVKD. The CDR3 length is 13 residues. V was trimmed by 4 bases and J by 9 bases, leaving 12 bases between them. Here the CDR3 reads CATSEGASAEQFF. CDR3 nucleotide sequence: TGTGCCACCAGTGAAGGGGCTAGCGCTGAGCAGTTCTTC.

The chain joins TRBV12-3 or TRBV12-4 to TRBJ1-5; a weak D match, TRBD1 (5 bases). V shed 8 bases and J shed 3 bases, with 11 bases lying between them. The CDR3 runs to 13 residues. DNA of the CDR3: TGTGCCAGCCAGGGAGTGAACAATCAGCCCCAGCATTTT. It translates to CASQGVNNQPQHF.

The gene calls are TRBV7-6 and TRBJ1-4; 8 bases line up with TRBD1. Per the germline V gene, CDR1 is SGHVS and CDR2 is FNYEAQ. The CDR3 covers 15 residues. Unmatched junction bases numbered 5, after V lost 0 bases and J lost 8 bases. The CDR3 DNA reads as TGTGCCAGCAGCTTAGCGCCAGGGGGCCGGGAAAAACTGTTTTTT. Translated: CASSLAPGGREKLFF.

The table lists this clonotype with a few counts. The gene calls are TRBV7-2 and TRBJ2-7; 15 bases line up with TRBD2. Germline loops: CDR1 SGHTA, CDR2 FQGNSA. V shed 5 bases and J 6 bases; nucleotides not matched to a gene: 2. The CDR3 has 14 residues. CDR3 amino acids: CASSRTSGRGEQYF. The DNA for the CDR3 is TGTGCCAGCAGCCGGACTAGCGGGAGGGGCGAGCAGTACTTC.

This clonotype was picked up a small number of times. The V gene is TRBV27, the J gene TRBJ2-1; TRBD1 aligns across 10 bases. CDR1 is MNHEY and CDR2 is SMNVEV in the germline V gene (reference sequence). V gave up 6 bases and J gave up 6 bases; unmatched junction bases: 8. There are 15 residues in the CDR3. This CDR3 is CASRDWGQGRNEQFF. CDR3 coding DNA: TGTGCCAGCAGGGACTGGGGACAGGGGCGCAATGAGCAGTTCTTC.

About this clonotype itself: A read error may produce the germline difference seen at one junction end. The rearrangement links TRBV15 to TRBJ1-2, with a tentative D call TRBD1 (5 bases). The germline V gene encodes CDR1 LNHNV and CDR2 YYDKDF (reference sequence). This CDR3 comprises 15 residues. The CDR3 sequence: CATSMSQRDPYGYIF. CDR3 nucleotide sequence: TGTGCCACCAGCATGAGTCAAAGGGACCCGTATGGCTACATCTTC.

The rearrangement uses TRBV15 and TRBJ1-4, with D perhaps matching TRBD1 (5 bases). Looked up from germline, CDR1 is LNHNV and CDR2 is YYDKDF (reference sequence). With 1 base removed from V and 4 bases from J, the gap between germline ends came to 10 bases. The CDR3 loop spans 15 amino acids. Here the CDR3 reads CATSRGGTHNEKLFF. Here the CDR3 DNA reads TGTGCCACCAGCAGAGGTGGGACCCATAATGAAAAACTGTTTTTT.

This clonotype was observed a few times. This rearrangement joins TRBV4-2 to TRBJ1-5, with D tentatively TRBD1 (5 bases). Trimming removed 5 bases at V and 3 bases at J, with 17 bases between. The CDR3 covers 16 residues. Germline CDR1 and CDR2: LGHNA and YNFKEQ. The CDR3 loop is CASSRVPGLSNQPQHF. DNA of the CDR3: TGTGCCAGCAGCAGAGTCCCGGGACTCTCCAATCAGCCCCAGCATTTT.

The V call is TRBV18, the J call TRBJ2-7, with D possibly TRBD1 on 5 matching bases. V was clipped by 1 base and J by 0 bases, with 10 bases between them. The CDR3 consists of 15 residues. CDR1 KGHSH and CDR2 LQKENI come from the germline V gene. The CDR3 DNA follows: TGTGCCAGCTCACCACAGAGTCAGGGCTCCTACGAGCAGTACTTC. This sequence encodes CASSPQSQGSYEQYF.

This sequence joins TRBV20-1 and TRBJ1-1, with 7 nucleotides matching TRBD1. V shed 4 bases and J 1 base; nucleotides not matched to a gene: 3. Germline loops: CDR1 DFQATT, CDR2 SNEGSKA (reference sequence). The CDR3 is 13 residues long. The CDR3 nucleotides read TGCAGTGCTACAAGACAGGGGAACACTGAAGCTTTCTTT. Translating gives CSATRQGNTEAFF.

This clonotype was detected only a few times. J is TRBJ2-5 and V is TRBV12-3 or TRBV12-4; D not resolved. V was cut by 3 bases and J by 1 base, with 9 bases left in between. The CDR3 consists of 14 residues. The CDR3 DNA sequence: TGTGCCAGCAGTTTGGCGCGGATCCAAGAGACCCAGTACTTC. It codes for CASSLARIQETQYF.

The rearrangement joins TRBV7-2 to TRBJ1-1; D possibly corresponds to TRBD1 (5 bases). The V and J ends lost 2 bases and 4 bases respectively, with 11 bases between them. In germline, CDR1 is SGHTA, CDR2 FQGNSA. The CDR3 consists of 14 residues. The CDR3 DNA sequence: TGTGCCAGCAGCTTATGGCAGGGCACCACTGAAGCTTTCTTT. Its translation is CASSLWQGTTEAFF.

The chain links TRBV29-1 to TRBJ2-3, with D perhaps TRBD1 (5 bases). This CDR3 is 15 amino acids long. The germline V gene encodes CDR1 SQVTM and CDR2 ANQGSEA. Trimming took 4 bases from V and 2 from J, leaving 16 bases between them. Here the CDR3 reads CSVVGAWGFTDTQYF. The CDR3 region has the DNA TGCAGCGTTGTAGGGGCATGGGGATTCACAGATACGCAGTATTTT.

J is TRBJ1-1 and V is TRBV6-2 or TRBV6-3, with 7 bases fitting TRBD1. With 6 bases clipped from V and 0 bases from J, the junction kept 13 bases outside the gene matches. CDR1 is MNHEY, CDR2 SVGEGT, per germline. This CDR3 has 17 amino acids. The CDR3 sequence is CASSRRPRDRMNTEAFF. The CDR3 DNA follows: TGTGCCAGCAGCCGCCGCCCAAGGGACAGAATGAACACTGAAGCTTTCTTT.

This clonotype has more than one count but fewer than ten. The chain joins TRBV9 to TRBJ1-2; tentative D call: TRBD1 (6 bases). The V gene lost 0 bases and the J gene lost 0 bases, with 18 bases spanning the gap. The germline gives CDR1 SGDLS, CDR2 YYNGEE. The CDR3 is 18 residues long. Written as DNA, the CDR3 is TGTGCCAGCAGCGTAGTGGGAGGGGACACATTTACTAACTATGGCTACACCTTC. This translates into CASSVVGGDTFTNYGYTF.

This sequence joins TRBV12-3 or TRBV12-4 and TRBJ2-3; 7 bases are a match to TRBD2. The CDR3 runs 14 residues. V gave up 7 bases and J gave up 0 bases; unmatched junction bases: 4. In DNA form, the CDR3 reads TGTGCCAGCAAAGCAGCGGGAAGCACAGATACGCAGTATTTT. Its protein is CASKAAGSTDTQYF.

This clonotype was counted a few times. The CDR3 DNA follows: TGTGCCAGCAGCTTACTCAGGAGTGAGACTAGCGGTTACAATGAGCAGTTCTTC. It is translated as CASSLLRSETSGYNEQFF. The chain recombines TRBV7-9 with TRBJ2-1; the match to TRBD2 covers 9 bases. Per germline, CDR1 SEHNR and CDR2 FQNEAQ (reference sequence). With V trimmed by 2 bases and J by 4 bases, 12 bases remained unmatched. CDR3 length equals 18 residues.

CDR3: CASSLNPGQLYEQYF. CDR3 nucleotides: TGTGCCAGCAGCCTGAATCCGGGACAGCTATACGAGCAGTACTTC. The chain recombines TRBV5-6 with TRBJ2-7, with TRBD1 matching over 7 bases. The CDR3 is 15 amino acids. Germline V gene data show CDR1 as SGHDT and CDR2 as YYEEEE. V was pared by 4 bases and J by 4 bases, with 11 bases of the junction left unmatched.

J is TRBJ1-5 and V is TRBV6-5; possibly TRBD1 for D (5 bases). V was trimmed by 0 bases and J by 6 bases, leaving 12 bases between them. The CDR3 contains 15 residues. From germline, CDR1 is MNHEY and CDR2 SVGAGI. CDR3 sequence reads: CASSYSRQGSQPQHF. In DNA form, the CDR3 reads TGTGCCAGCAGTTACTCGAGGCAGGGTAGTCAGCCCCAGCATTTT.

This clonotype was seen many times. A junction end diverges from the germline sequence, so it may reflect a read error. The chain uses TRBV20-1 and TRBJ1-1, with a possible D match to TRBD1 (5 bases). CDR1 is DFQATT and CDR2 is SNEGSKA in the germline V gene (reference sequence). This CDR3 is 11 amino acids long. The CDR3 loop is CSALGAQLLIF. CDR3 sequence (DNA): TGCAGTGCTCTCGGGGCCCAATTACTAATCTTT.

This clonotype was seen a handful of times. The CDR3, as DNA: TGTGCCAGCAGCTTAGGAGACAGCTACACTGAAGCTTTCTTT. Translated, it gives CASSLGDSYTEAFF. The V gene is TRBV7-2, the J gene TRBJ1-1, with TRBD1 as a possible D gene (5 bases). CDR3 length: 14 residues. Germline loops: CDR1 SGHTA, CDR2 FQGNSA. Trimming cost V 1 base and J 3 bases, with 9 bases left between them.

V is TRBV20-1 and J is TRBJ2-7, with 7 bases lining up with TRBD1. The ends lost 1 base at V and 3 bases at J; junction bases unmatched: 6. Germline-derived CDR1 and CDR2 are DFQATT and SNEGSKA (reference sequence). CDR3 length: 14 amino acids. CDR3 DNA: TGCAGTGCTAGAGGACAGGGTAATTTCTACGAGCAGTACTTC. This encodes CSARGQGNFYEQYF.

The V gene is TRBV6-2 or TRBV6-3, the J gene TRBJ2-7; D perhaps matches TRBD2 (6 bases). The length of the CDR3 is 15 residues. Between the trimmed V and J ends, which lost 4 bases and 2 bases, there was a span of 15 bases. Germline V gives CDR1 MNHEY, CDR2 SVGEGT. The chain's CDR3 is CASSLQRAGTYEQYF. The CDR3 bases are TGTGCCAGCAGTTTACAGCGGGCGGGGACCTACGAGCAGTACTTC.

This clonotype has a handful of counts. The rearrangement joins TRBV18 to TRBJ1-1; weak D call: TRBD1 (6 bases). The CDR3 runs 13 residues. CDR1 is KGHSH and CDR2 is LQKENI in the germline V gene. Between the trimmed V and J ends, which lost 3 bases and 7 bases, there was a span of 12 bases. The CDR3 DNA reads as TGTGCCAGCTCACCCCCGACAGGTATTGAAGCTTTCTTT. It yields the protein CASSPPTGIEAFF.

The rearrangement joins TRBV27 to TRBJ1-4, with D possibly matching TRBD1 (5 bases). V gave up 10 bases and J gave up 4 bases, with 16 bases separating them. The CDR3 spans 14 residues. CDR1 and CDR2 from the germline V gene are MNHEY and SMNVEV (reference sequence). The CDR3 loop is CATRRGGVNEKLFF. CDR3 coding DNA: TGTGCCACCCGGAGGGGAGGAGTTAATGAAAAACTGTTTTTT.

This clonotype appeared a few times. The chain is built from TRBV12-3 or TRBV12-4 and TRBJ1-3, with D perhaps TRBD1 (6 bases). The CDR3 sequence is 16 residues long. V was shortened by 7 bases and J by 0 bases, with 16 bases between the two germline ends. The CDR3: CASNGGGLSSGNTIYF. The DNA of the CDR3 is TGTGCCAGCAACGGAGGGGGACTGTCCTCTGGAAACACCATATATTTT.

This clonotype has a count of ten or more. The J gene is TRBJ2-7, the V gene TRBV6-2 or TRBV6-3; no clear D. The V and J ends lost 7 bases and 2 bases respectively, with 9 bases between them. The germline CDR1 and CDR2 sequences are MNHEY and SVGEGT. This CDR3 is built from 12 residues. This CDR3 is CASMYPTYEQYF. In DNA form, the CDR3 reads TGTGCCAGCATGTACCCTACCTACGAGCAGTACTTC.

This sequence joins TRBV7-9 and TRBJ2-1; D uncertain. The length of the CDR3 is 19 residues. Between the trimmed V and J ends, which lost 2 bases and 0 bases, there was a span of 20 bases. Germline V lookup: CDR1 SEHNR, CDR2 FQNEAQ (reference sequence). The CDR3 loop reads CASSLTPYYGLSSYNEQFF. The CDR3 bases are TGTGCCAGCAGCTTAACTCCCTATTACGGTCTTAGCTCCTACAATGAGCAGTTCTTC.

The chain has TRBV7-2 and TRBJ2-2; D remains ambiguous. The CDR3 spans 17 residues. Germline CDR1 reads SGHTA; CDR2 reads FQGNSA. Trimming took 1 base from V and 5 from J, leaving 17 bases between them. The chain's CDR3 is CASSLDDGVRYTGELFF. The CDR3 DNA sequence: TGTGCCAGCAGCTTAGATGATGGGGTTCGATATACCGGGGAGCTGTTTTTT.

This clonotype was seen a few times. This chain uses TRBV30 with TRBJ2-7; D unresolved. This CDR3 region has 14 residues. Germline V gives CDR1 GTSNPN, CDR2 SVGIG (reference sequence). The V gene lost 1 base and the J gene lost 0 bases, with 10 bases spanning the gap. The CDR3 protein is CAWSESTASYEQYF. In DNA, the CDR3 is TGTGCCTGGAGTGAATCGACGGCCTCCTACGAGCAGTACTTC. Using reference TRBV30 and TRBJ2-7 for the parts outside the CDR3, the full variable domain is SQTIHQWPATLVQPVGSPLSLECTVEGTSNPNLYWYRQAAGRGLQLLFYSVGIGQISSEVPQNLSASRPQDRQFILSSKKLLLSDSGFYLCAWSESTASYEQYFGPGTRLTVT.